The clone carrying this TCR beta chain was seen ten or more times. The antigen is undetermined. MiXCR, applied by TCRdb to the 5' RACE reads, yields one record per CDR3 protein. The sample records over 550,000 distinct CDR3 sequences, about 7% being singletons. The entry originates in a study of identical twins. General observations from the study: Invariant MAIT and iNKT cells are populations that could partly confound zero-insertion analyses. Twin sharing of out-of-frame TCR alpha was underestimated by models in monozygotic pairs.

Germline V CDR1 and CDR2: SGHRS, YFSETQ. The CDR3 length is 13 residues. V was trimmed by 1 base and J by 3 bases, leaving 7 bases between them. In every case, the donor was a healthy Caucasian. The same data also contributed to another study, on yellow fever vaccine responses in identical twins.

Sequenced input: PBMCs. The TCR originated in a woman between 18 and 29 years old in good health. V gene TRBV5-1 combines with J gene TRBJ2-5, with D perhaps matching TRBD1 or TRBD2 (5 bases each). In DNA form, the CDR3 reads TGCGCCAGCAGCTTGAGAGGGGAAGAGACCCAGTACTTC. The encoded protein is CASSLRGEETQYF.